A single count supports the clone carrying this T cell receptor beta chain. Its specificity is unknown. The germline V gene has CDR1 MGHRA and CDR2 YSYEKL. The V and J ends lost 4 bases and 11 bases, in that order; junction bases with no gene match: 10. The CDR3 consists of 13 residues. The method was immunoSEQ multiplex PCR; TCRdb's version includes in-frame clones alone and lacks a portion of them. Of approximately 650,000 clones in the sample, around 95% were seen once. CD45RO negativity and positive selection for CCR7 defined naive CD8 cells, a population that excluded terminally differentiated effector memory CD45RA+ cells. The source of the sample is a study of shared clonotypes between healthy human individuals. Points from the study as a whole: Naive CD4 clonotypes overlapped across a handful of donors at around 4.8%.

The TCR originated in a woman under 40 in good health. The genes are TRBV4-1 and TRBJ2-5, with 7 bases fitting TRBD1. Sequencing was carried out using naive CD8+ T cells sorted from blood. In DNA form, the CDR3 reads TGCGCCAGCAGCCGTGCACAGGGGTCGGAGCAGTACTTC. Protein: CASSRAQGSEQYF.